This passage covers 30 T cell receptor beta chains from one sample sequenced in a study of T cell clonality in common variable immunodeficiency. TCRdb keeps only in-frame clones here, not all; method: immunoSEQ multiplex PCR. The specimen gives about 52,000 clones without singletons; the ten biggest hold more than 1.5%. Sequenced: peripheral blood mononuclear cells. Source of these receptors: a person aged 18 to 70 in good health.

This clone appeared a few times. The CDR3 is cut off 3 residues early in the read; its end comes from the germline J gene. The V and J genes are TRBV2 and TRBJ2-3; 7 bases match TRBD2. V lost 5 bases to trimming and J lost 4 bases; unmatched junction nucleotides: 12. Germline CDR1 is SNHLY and CDR2 is FYNNEI. This CDR3 has 16 residues. The CDR3 protein is CASSSGGAMGSDTQYF. CDR3 bases read: TGTGCCAGCAGTTCGGGGGGAGCCATGGGATCAGATACG.

This clone showed up many times. The CDR3 goes on 3 residues after the read ends, and that part is filled in from the germline J gene. The genes are TRBV18 and TRBJ1-2; 7 bases fit TRBD1. CDR3 size: 13 residues. CDR1 and CDR2 from the germline V gene are KGHSH and LQKENI. CDR3 amino acids: CASSAGQSRGYTF. The DNA read from the CDR3 is TGTGCCAGCTCCGCGGGACAGTCTCGAGGC.

At least ten counts were recorded for this clone. The missing CDR3 end, 3 residues past where the read stops, is filled in from the germline J gene. The V gene is TRBV2, the J gene TRBJ1-6, with 7 bases lining up with TRBD1. With V trimmed by 6 bases and J by 4 bases, 9 bases remained unmatched. The CDR3 sequence is 16 residues long. Germline CDR1 SNHLY, CDR2 FYNNEI. The DNA read from the CDR3 is TGTGCCAGCAGAGAGCGAACGACAGGGTATAATTCACCC. Its translation: CASRERTTGYNSP. The full CDR3 sequence reads CASRERTTGYNSPLHF. Looking up the rest from reference TRBV2 and TRBJ1-6 gives the full variable domain: EPEVTQTPSHQVTQMGQEVILRCVPISNHLYFYWYRQILGQKVEFLVSFYNNEISEKSEIFDDQFSVERPDGSNFTLKIRSTKLEDSAMYFCASRERTTGYNSPLHFGNGTRLTVT.

This clone was recorded many times. Sequencing ends 3 residues short of the CDR3 end; the germline J gene provides the rest. The chain joins TRBV2 to TRBJ2-1; TRBD1 is a possible D gene (6 bases). The ends were cut back, 3 bases at V and 3 bases at J, with 12 bases in the middle. Germline V CDR1 and CDR2: SNHLY, FYNNEI. The CDR3 extends over 15 amino acids. The part of the CDR3 DNA that was read is TGTGCCAGCAGTGAGGCCAGGGGAAACTACAATGAG. Translation gives CASSEARGNYNE. The CDR3 as a whole reads CASSEARGNYNEQFF.

This clone was detected many times. The read finishes 3 residues shy of the CDR3 end, and the germline J gene is used to complete it. The chain combines TRBV30 with TRBJ1-1; D gene uncertain. Trimming removed 3 bases at V and 5 bases at J, with 7 bases between. Germline V gene sequence: CDR1 GTSNPN, CDR2 SVGIG (reference sequence). The length of the CDR3 is 11 residues. CDR3 sequence reads: CAWRQETEAFF. CDR3 DNA, as far as it was read: TGTGCCTGGAGGCAGGAGACTGAA.

This clone was seen many times. Read coverage stops 3 residues before the CDR3 terminus; the germline J gene supplies the remainder. V is TRBV6-2 or TRBV6-3 and J is TRBJ1-4; 10 bases match TRBD1. The germline CDR1 and CDR2 sequences are MNHEY and SVGEGT. This CDR3 has 15 amino acids. V trimming: 5 bases; J trimming: 7 bases; junction bases outside the gene matches: 7. The CDR3 bases that were read are TGTGCCAGCAGTACCGGACAGGGGGGAAGTGAAAAA. Translated: CASSTGQGGSEK. The CDR3 reads in full as CASSTGQGGSEKLFF.

There are a few counts of this clone. This CDR3 is CASSLVWDTQETQYF. CDR3 DNA (partial): TGCGCCAGCAGCTTGGTTTGGGACACACAAGAGACC. The rearrangement uses TRBV5-1 and TRBJ2-5; a weak D match, TRBD1 (6 bases). Sequencing ends 3 residues short of the CDR3 end; the germline J gene provides the rest. There are 15 residues in the CDR3. With 0 bases removed from V and 2 bases from J, the gap between germline ends came to 11 bases. Germline CDR1 SGHRS, CDR2 YFSETQ.

This clone has at least ten counts. The read ends 3 residues before the CDR3 terminus; that terminus is restored from the germline J gene. This chain uses TRBV7-9 with TRBJ2-7; perhaps TRBD2 as D (6 bases). Per the germline V gene, CDR1 is SEHNR and CDR2 is FQNEAQ (reference sequence). CDR3 length: 15 amino acids. V was shortened by 5 bases and J by 2 bases, with 16 bases between the two germline ends. The CDR3 spells CASSKTGLTTYEQYF. The sequenced part of the CDR3 DNA is TGTGCCAGCAGCAAAACGGGACTTACGACCTACGAG.

This clone appeared a few times. The CDR3 end is not reached by the read, which stops 3 residues before it; the germline J gene fills it in. J is TRBJ1-2 and V is TRBV13, with D tentatively TRBD1 (5 bases). Germline V CDR1 and CDR2: PRHDT, FYEKMQ (reference sequence). This CDR3 is 13 amino acids long. CDR3 in amino acids: CASSWTTNNDYTF. CDR3 bases read: TGTGCCAGCAGCTGGACAACTAACAATGAC.

This clone was detected ten times or more. The sequenced fragment ends 3 residues before the CDR3 boundary, so the rest is inferred from the germline J gene. The J gene is TRBJ1-1, the V gene TRBV7-2, with D possibly being TRBD1 (5 bases). Germline assignment: CDR1 SGHTA and CDR2 FQGNSA. The CDR3 totals 13 residues. The sequenced part of the CDR3 DNA is TGTGCCAGCAGCTTAGAGGGGTGGGGTGTA. Protein product: CASSLEGWGV. The entire CDR3 sequence reads CASSLEGWGVAFF.

This clone was found many times. From the germline J gene comes the end of the CDR3, since the read stops 3 residues before it. The J gene is TRBJ1-4, the V gene TRBV5-1; 9 bases line up with TRBD1. The CDR3 covers 17 residues. Losses at the gene ends were 4 bases for V and 3 bases for J; bases not matched to a gene: 10. Germline V gene lookup returns CDR1 SGHRS and CDR2 YFSETQ. CDR3 loop: CASSLTGTGPANEKLFF. The DNA read from the CDR3 is TGCGCCAGCAGCCTAACCGGGACAGGGCCGGCTAATGAAAAA.

This clone appeared many times. The CDR3 sequence: CAWRRSGRAGNEQFF. Partial CDR3 DNA: TGTGCCTGGAGGAGAAGCGGGAGGGCGGGTAATGAG. The chain employs TRBV30 and TRBJ2-1, with 10 bases aligning to TRBD2. The read terminates 3 residues ahead of where the CDR3 ends, so the germline J gene completes it. J was trimmed by 7 bases and V by 3 bases; bases with no gene match: 9. The CDR3 runs 15 residues. CDR1 is GTSNPN, CDR2 SVGIG, per germline (reference sequence).

This clone was seen at least ten times. The observed sequence ends 3 residues before the CDR3 terminus, with the missing tail filled in from the germline J gene. This chain links TRBV13 with TRBJ2-7, with 10 nucleotides matching TRBD1. This CDR3 spans 16 amino acids. Germline values: CDR1 PRHDT, CDR2 FYEKMQ (reference sequence). The trim removed 5 bases at V and 3 bases at J, leaving 10 bases unmatched. The chain's CDR3 is CASSKTTGGEFYEQYF. The covered CDR3 bases are TGTGCCAGCAGCAAAACGACAGGGGGCGAATTCTACGAG.

This clone was detected many times. The DNA ends 3 residues before the CDR3 does, and the rest of the CDR3 is filled in from the germline J gene. The chain couples TRBV20-1 to TRBJ2-5; D is perhaps TRBD2 (5 bases). V was trimmed by 1 base and J by 2 bases, leaving 17 bases between them. CDR1 and CDR2 from the germline V gene are DFQATT and SNEGSKA (reference sequence). The CDR3 spans 16 residues. The CDR3 bases that were read are TGCAGTGCTAGAGCGGGGATAGGCCCGGCTCAAGAGACC. Protein sequence: CSARAGIGPAQET. The full CDR3 protein is CSARAGIGPAQETQYF.

This clone was detected many times. The read gets to within 3 residues of the CDR3 end, and the germline J gene fills in the rest. V and J are TRBV30 and TRBJ1-1; 7 nucleotides line up with TRBD1. Germline CDR1 GTSNPN, CDR2 SVGIG (reference sequence). J was trimmed by 5 bases and V by 4 bases; bases with no gene match: 7. The CDR3 has 13 residues. CDR3 in amino acids: CAWNRQGGTEAFF. The DNA read from the CDR3 is TGTGCCTGGAATAGGCAGGGGGGAACTGAA.

In its sample, this clone was seen many times. The CDR3 is cut off 3 residues early in the read; its end comes from the germline J gene. This sequence joins TRBV20-1 and TRBJ2-5, with D tentatively TRBD1 (6 bases). This CDR3 comprises 11 residues. V was trimmed by 7 bases and J by 5 bases, leaving 11 bases between them. Germline lookup yields CDR1 DFQATT and CDR2 SNEGSKA (reference sequence). CDR3 region: CSVRTVETQYF. CDR3 bases read: TGCAGTGTCAGGACAGTGGAGACC.

This clone was recorded many times. The read is 3 residues too short to cover the CDR3 end, so that end is filled in from the germline J gene. This chain connects TRBV6-2 or TRBV6-3 to TRBJ2-3; the D call may be TRBD1 or TRBD2 (5 bases each). Germline V CDR1 and CDR2: MNHEY, SVGEGT. This CDR3 has 12 residues. The CDR3 protein is CASSRGEGPQYF. The sequenced part of the CDR3 DNA is TGTGCCAGCAGTAGGGGAGAGGGCCCG.

This clone was counted ten times or more. The CDR3 end lies 3 residues beyond the end of the read and is filled in from the germline J gene. The V and J genes are TRBV7-9 and TRBJ2-1; TRBD1 matches at 7 bases. This CDR3 has 15 residues. Per germline, CDR1 SEHNR and CDR2 FQNEAQ (reference sequence). J lost 1 base, V lost 3 bases, and 3 bases had no gene match. The CDR3: CASSLMTGSYNEQFF. The CDR3 DNA, read in part, is TGTGCCAGCAGCTTGATGACAGGGTCCTACAATGAG. The entire variable domain, with the rest obtained from reference TRBV7-9 and TRBJ2-1, is as follows: DTGVSQNPRHKITKRGQNVTFRCDPISEHNRLYWYRQTLGQGPEFLTYFQNEAQLEKSRLLSDRFSAERPKGSFSTLEIQRTEQGDSAMYLCASSLMTGSYNEQFFGPGTRLTVL.

This clone occurred many times. The CDR3 goes on 3 residues after the read ends, and that part is filled in from the germline J gene. The chain couples TRBV6-2 or TRBV6-3 to TRBJ1-2; possibly TRBD1 for D (5 bases). The CDR3 covers 12 residues. V was cut by 6 bases and J by 7 bases, with 12 bases left in between. Germline-derived CDR1 and CDR2 are MNHEY and SVGEGT. CDR3 DNA, as far as it was read: TGTGCCAGCAGCGAAGACAGCCGTGGC. It codes for CASSEDSRG. From start to end, the CDR3 is CASSEDSRGYTF.

About this clone: The read gets to within 3 residues of the CDR3 end, and the germline J gene fills in the rest. The chain couples TRBV7-8 to TRBJ1-3, with D hard to call. V lost 0 bases and J lost 0, with 9 bases in between. The CDR3 totals 16 residues. Germline lookup yields CDR1 SGHVS and CDR2 FQNEAQ. The part of the CDR3 DNA that was read is TGTGCCAGCAGCTTAGCAAGGTTCAGCTCTGGAAACACC. Protein sequence: CASSLARFSSGNT. The CDR3, in full, reads CASSLARFSSGNTIYF.

This clone was counted at least ten times. The read comes to an end 3 residues before the CDR3 does, leaving the germline J gene to fill in the end. The chain is built from TRBV20-1 and TRBJ2-3, with TRBD2 identical over 7 bases. Germline V gene data show CDR1 as DFQATT and CDR2 as SNEGSKA (reference sequence). V was clipped by 0 bases and J by 7 bases; unmatched bases: 4. The CDR3 length is 13 residues. The part of the CDR3 DNA that was read is TGCAGTGCTAGAGATCAACTAGCGAATACG. Protein sequence: CSARDQLANT. The whole CDR3 region reads CSARDQLANTQYF.

This clone appeared many times. The read ends 3 residues shy of where the CDR3 ends; the end is completed using the germline J gene. The rearrangement links TRBV19 to TRBJ1-5; 8 bases agree with TRBD1. V gave up 5 bases and J gave up 6 bases; unmatched junction bases: 6. CDR3 length equals 14 residues. Germline assignment: CDR1 LNHDA and CDR2 SQIVND (reference sequence). This chain's CDR3 is CASSFQGAGQPQHF. CDR3 DNA (partial): TGTGCCAGTAGTTTCCAGGGGGCTGGTCAGCCC.

This clone was counted between two and nine times. The CDR3 end lies 3 residues beyond the end of the read and is filled in from the germline J gene. The rearrangement joins TRBV18 to TRBJ1-2; the D gene is possibly TRBD1 (5 bases). This CDR3 is 13 amino acids long. The germline V gene encodes CDR1 KGHSH and CDR2 LQKENI. The chain's CDR3 is CASSPQDTDTYTF. The sequenced CDR3 bases are TGTGCCAGCTCACCACAGGACACAGATACC.

This clone was picked up many times. At one end, the junction sequence differs from germline, possibly due to a read error. The CDR3 end lies 3 residues beyond the end of the read and is filled in from the germline J gene. The genes are TRBV4-2 and TRBJ1-4; TRBD1 might be the D (6 bases). The germline gives CDR1 LGHNA, CDR2 YNFKEQ. The CDR3 is made up of 16 amino acids. The DNA read from the CDR3 is TGCGCCAGCAGCCAAGATCCCGGATCCAGGGGTGAAAAA. It codes for CASSQDPGSRGEK. The full CDR3 reads CASSQDPGSRGEKLFF.

This clone was detected many times. Read sequence stops 3 residues before the CDR3 end, and the germline J gene provides the missing end. The chain combines TRBV20-1 with TRBJ1-2; weak D call: TRBD1 (6 bases). The CDR3 length is 15 residues. V lost 1 base and J lost 4, with 16 bases in between. Per germline, CDR1 DFQATT and CDR2 SNEGSKA (reference sequence). The DNA read from the CDR3 is TGCAGTGCTAGAGTTTGGTCGGACAGAACCTATGGC. Translated: CSARVWSDRTYG. The full CDR3 protein reads CSARVWSDRTYGYTF.

In its sample, this clone was seen many times. The CDR3 goes on 3 residues after the read ends, and that part is filled in from the germline J gene. The V gene is TRBV11-2, the J gene TRBJ2-3; D is uncertain. CDR3 length: 15 residues. The germline CDR1 and CDR2 sequences are SGHAT and FQNNGV. V was cut by 2 bases and J by 0 bases, with 9 bases left in between. The DNA read from the CDR3 is TGTGCCAGCAGCTTATATTTCCGGAGCACAGATACG. Its protein product is CASSLYFRSTDT. The entire CDR3 is CASSLYFRSTDTQYF. Full variable domain (rest looked up from reference TRBV11-2 and TRBJ2-3): EAGVAQSPRYKIIEKRQSVAFWCNPISGHATLYWYQQILGQGPKLLIQFQNNGVVDDSQLPKDRFSAERLKGVDSTLKIQPAKLEDSAVYLCASSLYFRSTDTQYFGPGTRLTVL.

CDR3 in amino acids: CASSLDQVTNEKLFF. The DNA read from the CDR3 is TGTGCCAGCAGCTTAGATCAAGTAACTAATGAAAAG. The chain is built from TRBV7-9 and TRBJ2-2, with D unresolved. The CDR3 goes on 3 residues after the read ends, and that part is filled in from the germline J gene. This CDR3 region has 15 residues. Germline V gene data show CDR1 as SEHNR and CDR2 as FQNEAQ (reference sequence).

This clone was counted ten times or more. The missing CDR3 end, 3 residues past where the read stops, is filled in from the germline J gene. V usage is TRBV28 and J usage is TRBJ1-5; D gene unclear. The length of the CDR3 is 10 residues. V gave up 3 bases and J gave up 9 bases, with 3 bases separating them. The germline V gene has CDR1 MDHEN and CDR2 SYDVKM. The CDR3 bases that were read are TGTGCCAGCAGTTTCCGGCCC. Protein product: CASSFRP. The full CDR3 protein reads CASSFRPQHF.

This clone was detected many times. CDR3 DNA (partial): TGTGCCAGCAGCGAGGGGGGGTCCTTTGAA. Translated, it gives CASSEGGSFE. The full CDR3 sequence reads CASSEGGSFEAFF. V and J are TRBV7-9 and TRBJ1-1; TRBD1 is a possible D gene (6 bases). The read is 3 residues too short to cover the CDR3 end, so that end is filled in from the germline J gene. The CDR3 contains 13 residues. Germline values: CDR1 SEHNR, CDR2 FQNEAQ (reference sequence). Between the trimmed V and J ends, which lost 5 bases and 7 bases, there was a span of 14 bases.

Many counts were recorded for this clone. The read ends 3 residues shy of where the CDR3 ends; the end is completed using the germline J gene. The chain recombines TRBV13 with TRBJ2-1; D uncertain. The V and J ends lost 0 bases and 3 bases respectively, with 9 bases between them. Germline-derived CDR1 and CDR2 are PRHDT and FYEKMQ (reference sequence). The CDR3 spans 15 residues. CDR3 DNA, as far as it was read: TGTGCCAGCAGCTTAGGCCGTGGCAGCTACAATGAG. Translated, it gives CASSLGRGSYNE. The whole CDR3 reads CASSLGRGSYNEQFF.